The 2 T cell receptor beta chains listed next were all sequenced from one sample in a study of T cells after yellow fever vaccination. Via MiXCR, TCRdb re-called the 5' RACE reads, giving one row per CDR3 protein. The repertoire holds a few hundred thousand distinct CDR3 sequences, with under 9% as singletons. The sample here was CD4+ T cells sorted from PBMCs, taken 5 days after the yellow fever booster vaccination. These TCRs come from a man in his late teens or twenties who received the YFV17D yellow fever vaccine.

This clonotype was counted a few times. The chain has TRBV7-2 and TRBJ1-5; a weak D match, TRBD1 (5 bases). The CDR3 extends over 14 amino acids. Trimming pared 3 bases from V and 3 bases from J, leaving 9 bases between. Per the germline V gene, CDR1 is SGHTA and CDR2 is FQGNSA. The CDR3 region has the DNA TGTGCCAGCAGCTTTGCAGGGCCCAATCAGCCCCAGCATTTT. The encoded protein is CASSFAGPNQPQHF.

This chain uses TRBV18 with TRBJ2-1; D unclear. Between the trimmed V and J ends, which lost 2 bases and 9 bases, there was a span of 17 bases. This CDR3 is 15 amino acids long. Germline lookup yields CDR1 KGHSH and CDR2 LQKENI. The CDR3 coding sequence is TGTGCCAGCTCACCATCCCCTTACGGCTCTTTTGAGCAGTTCTTC. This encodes CASSPSPYGSFEQFF.